A single sample is the source of the 14 T cell receptor beta chains below, sequenced in a study of PD-1 blockade in classical Hodgkin lymphoma. Indicated time point: cycle 4 day 1 (C4D1), after five to seven weeks of nivolumab. All trial patients relapsed after autologous stem cell transplantation. Starting with thawed PBMCs, CD4+ T cells were purified by magnetic negative selection. Some clones are missing from TCRdb's copy, which holds only in-frame ones; the method was immunoSEQ multiplex PCR. The table shows 2,000 or so clones, with approximately 80% occurring only once. The sample consisted of CD4+ T cells from blood, taken before the fourth cycle of nivolumab. These receptor sequences come from a human donor with classical Hodgkin lymphoma.

The V gene is TRBV28, the J gene TRBJ1-3; D is unresolved. V lost 6 bases, J lost 0 bases, and 15 bases lay in between. The CDR3 contains 16 residues. Germline lookup yields CDR1 MDHEN and CDR2 SYDVKM. CDR3 sequence: CASSLTRDYSGNTIYF. The DNA for the CDR3 is TGTGCCAGCAGCCTGACGAGAGACTACTCTGGAAACACCATATATTTT.

This chain joins TRBV29-1 and TRBJ1-2; D might be TRBD1 (6 bases). CDR1 SQVTM and CDR2 ANQGSEA come from the germline V gene. CDR3 length: 11 amino acids. V lost 2 bases and J lost 5, with 6 bases in between. The CDR3 is CSVEQGYGYTF. The DNA of the CDR3 is TGCAGCGTTGAACAGGGGTATGGCTACACCTTC. Together with reference TRBV29-1 and TRBJ1-2, the CDR3 gives the full variable domain: SAVISQKPSRDICQRGTSLTIQCQVDSQVTMMFWYRQQPGQSLTLIATANQGSEATYESGFVIDKFPISRPNLTFSTLTVSNMSPEDSSIYLCSVEQGYGYTFGSGTRLTVV.

This sequence joins TRBV10-1 and TRBJ2-2, with D possibly matching TRBD2 (5 bases). Trimming took 6 bases from V and 0 from J, leaving 8 bases between them. The CDR3 extends over 14 amino acids. Germline values: CDR1 WNHNN, CDR2 SYGVQD (reference sequence). CDR3 sequence: CASRISANTGELFF. The CDR3 DNA reads as TGCGCCAGCAGGATTAGCGCGAACACCGGGGAGCTGTTTTTT.

V usage is TRBV10-3 and J usage is TRBJ2-7; D unresolved. Trimming stripped 5 bases from V and 5 bases from J, with 7 bases between. This CDR3 has 11 residues. The germline CDR1 and CDR2 sequences are ENHRY and SYGVKD. Here the CDR3 DNA reads TGTGCCATCAGTAAATTCGACGAGCAGTACTTC. It specifies CAISKFDEQYF.

This clone was found a few times. The chain recombines TRBV6-1 with TRBJ1-1, with 10 bases fitting TRBD1. The V and J ends lost 4 bases and 6 bases, in that order; junction bases with no gene match: 17. CDR1 is MNHNS and CDR2 is SASEGT in the germline V gene. CDR3 length equals 18 residues. This chain's CDR3 is CASSGSTGQGKVRPEAFF. The CDR3 DNA reads TGTGCCAGCAGTGGATCGACGGGACAGGGGAAGGTTAGGCCTGAAGCTTTCTTT.

Of note for this clone: One end of the junction fails to match germline, which may point to a read error. This chain joins TRBV7-8 and TRBJ2-3, with 12 positions matching TRBD1. The germline gives CDR1 SGHVS, CDR2 FQNEAQ. The CDR3 loop spans 16 amino acids. The CDR3 coding sequence is TGTGCCAGCACCTTACTGGGACAGGGGGCCGGGAATACGCAGTATTTT. The encoded protein is CASTLLGQGAGNTQYF.

The chain has TRBV29-1 and TRBJ2-5; D is possibly TRBD1 (6 bases). Trimming cost V 8 bases and J 4 bases, with 11 bases left between them. Germline V lookup: CDR1 SQVTM, CDR2 ANQGSEA. The CDR3 runs 11 residues. CDR3 sequence: CSNLQGETQYF. CDR3 nucleotide sequence: TGCAGCAATTTACAGGGAGAGACCCAGTACTTC.

The genes are TRBV11-2 and TRBJ2-7; TRBD2 aligns across 11 bases. The CDR3 totals 15 residues. Germline V gene data show CDR1 as SGHAT and CDR2 as FQNNGV. V lost 5 bases and J lost 0; bases outside the gene matches: 3. CDR3 DNA: TGTGCCAGCAGCAAGACTAGCGGGGACTCCTACGAGCAGTACTTC. It translates to CASSKTSGDSYEQYF.

This clone showed up just a few times. The V and J genes are TRBV30 and TRBJ1-1, with TRBD1 identical over 8 bases. CDR1 is GTSNPN and CDR2 is SVGIG in the germline V gene (reference sequence). V dropped 3 bases and J dropped 3; count of bases not matched to a gene: 9. CDR3 length: 15 residues. In DNA form, the CDR3 reads TGTGCCTGGAGCCGAAAGGACAGGGCGGACACTGAAGCTTTCTTT. This sequence encodes CAWSRKDRADTEAFF.

The genes are TRBV6-5 and TRBJ1-2, with 11 bases that match TRBD1. Germline V gives CDR1 MNHEY, CDR2 SVGAGI. The CDR3 sequence is 16 residues long. V dropped 2 bases and J dropped 4; count of bases not matched to a gene: 6. The CDR3 DNA reads TGTGCCAGCAGTTACCTTAGGACAGGGGGCAGCTATGGCTACACCTTC. This sequence encodes CASSYLRTGGSYGYTF.

V gene TRBV5-1 combines with J gene TRBJ2-1, with TRBD2 matching 12 bases. The V gene's germline CDR1 is SGHRS and CDR2 YFSETQ. CDR3 length: 19 amino acids. The junction had 12 bases not matched to a gene; V was cut back by 0 bases and J by 5 bases. Here the CDR3 DNA reads TGCGCCAGCAGCTTGGCCGGACTAGCGGGAATCGGGGGTGACAATGAGCAGTTCTTC. Translation: CASSLAGLAGIGGDNEQFF.

The CDR3 bases are TGTGCCAGCAGCTTAGGGGCAGGTGAAGCTTTCTTT. The encoded protein is CASSLGAGEAFF. The chain has TRBV11-3 and TRBJ1-1; D gene uncertain. This CDR3 spans 12 amino acids. Germline V gene lookup returns CDR1 SGHNT and CDR2 YENEEA. V gave up 1 base and J gave up 7 bases, with 7 bases separating them.

The genes are TRBV2 and TRBJ2-1, with D maybe TRBD1 (5 bases). CDR3 length equals 19 residues. Trimming cost V 2 bases and J 0 bases, with 20 bases left between them. CDR1 SNHLY and CDR2 FYNNEI come from the germline V gene. The CDR3 nucleotides read TGTGCCAGCAGTGAAAAGGGGATGAGAGCACTGAGCTCCTACAATGAGCAGTTCTTC. Translating it yields CASSEKGMRALSSYNEQFF.

By sample share, this clone is hyperexpanded. The chain carries TRBV30 and TRBJ1-1; TRBD1 matches 7 bases. The CDR3 totals 14 residues. V trimming: 4 bases; J trimming: 3 bases; junction bases outside the gene matches: 8. Germline CDR1 and CDR2: GTSNPN and SVGIG (reference sequence). The chain's CDR3 is CAWNRGSVDTEAFF. CDR3 coding DNA: TGTGCCTGGAACAGGGGCTCGGTCGACACTGAAGCTTTCTTT.